Given below is one T cell receptor (beta chain) in context. Its cognate antigen is unknown. Using positive magnetic bead selection on an AutoMACS, CD4+ and CD8+ cells were isolated, after which their purity was checked by flow cytometry. Original methodology: Concordance between patient CD8+ clones exceeding 1% and published virus-specific TCRB sequences was infrequent. Only in-frame clones appear in the TCRdb table, and some are missing; sequencing was by immunoSEQ multiplex PCR. V, J and clone size are those of that table, while D and trimming were read from the DNA. This table holds 21,000 or so clones, more than 80% found once. The sample originates from a study of somatic mutations in cytotoxic T cells in rheumatoid arthritis. The CDR3 is 19 residues long. Germline lookup yields CDR1 MNHEY and CDR2 SMNVEV (reference sequence). V was cut by 5 bases and J by 4 bases, with 26 bases left in between.

Study-wide results and limits: It was in rheumatoid arthritis patients, but not in healthy controls, that CD8+ clonality increased with age. Any difference in CD8+ T-cell clonality between patients who had rheumatoid arthritis and healthy controls who were age-matched was not statistically significant.

The TCR sequence derives from an adult with rheumatoid arthritis. The chain recombines TRBV27 with TRBJ2-2; D is perhaps TRBD1 or TRBD2 (5 bases each). Sequenced sample: CD8+ T cells sorted from blood. CDR3 in amino acids: CASSASGWVGEVGTGELFF. CDR3 in DNA: TGTGCCAGCAGTGCCTCCGGTTGGGTGGGGGAAGTAGGCACCGGGGAGCTGTTTTTT.